This TCR beta chain was sequenced during a study of T-cell reconstitution after alpha-beta-depleted transplantation in children. Between the trimmed V and J ends, which lost 1 base and 9 bases, there was a span of 10 bases. Per the germline V gene, CDR1 is SEHNR and CDR2 is FQNEAQ (reference sequence). This CDR3 comprises 14 residues. Study-level findings and limits: Surviving recipient cells, namely T cells and thymic progenitors, were the source of high day-60 TCRbeta diversity in some patients. One year after transplant, T-cell counts and diversity came mostly from newly produced T cells. Two months or so post-transplant, alpha-beta T cells reportedly derived from several hundred expanded graft clones.

Unique molecular identifiers were built into the TCRbeta library. MiXCR, applied by TCRdb to the PCR reads, yields one record per CDR3 protein. Among roughly 200,000 distinct CDR3 sequences listed, about 7% were seen once. This clonotype was observed at least ten times. As yet, its antigen is unknown. This specimen consisted of PBMCs, obtained before TCRalphabeta/CD19-depleted stem cell transplant. The J gene is TRBJ1-6, the V gene TRBV7-9; D might be TRBD1 (6 bases). The receptor was isolated from a boy between 2 and 15 years old with acute lymphoblastic leukemia, due to receive a stem cell transplant. In DNA, the CDR3 is TGTGCCAGCAGCTTAGGACAGGAGAGTTCACCCCTCCACTTT. This translates into CASSLGQESSPLHF.